The present entry profiles one T cell receptor (beta chain) with its context. The data originate from a study of OX40 agonist ivuxolimab in advanced cancers. Study context: The drug used for patients, ivuxolimab, was an agonistic anti-OX40 (CD134) antibody. Those treated in dose escalation had hepatocellular carcinoma, melanoma, renal cell cancer or head and neck cancer. Partial responses were achieved by three patients, one with hepatocellular carcinoma and two with cutaneous melanoma.

The table came from immunoSEQ multiplex PCR; TCRdb's copy has only in-frame clones and leaves some out. The data show roughly 18,000 clones, about two thirds seen once. The CDR3 sequence is 16 residues long. From germline, CDR1 is SGHNT and CDR2 YENEEA. Between the trimmed V and J ends, which lost 3 bases and 2 bases, there was a span of 11 bases. The sequencing used CD4+ or CD8+ T cells sorted from blood, collected in a trial of the OX40 agonist ivuxolimab. The sequence derives from an adult with an advanced solid tumor such as melanoma, head and neck, liver or kidney cancer. V usage is TRBV11-3 and J usage is TRBJ1-6; unclear D gene. The CDR3 sequence is CASSLSLATYNSPLHF. The CDR3 region has the DNA TGTGCCAGCAGCTTGTCACTCGCGACCTATAATTCACCCCTCCACTTT.